The sequence of this T cell receptor beta chain was determined in a study of CXCR3-negative and CXCR3-positive naive CD8 T cells. Using triplicate sorts, 300,000 cells were collected each time from every CD8+ T cell subset. A word on this clonotype: Its antigen remains unknown.

Study outcomes and limitations: A higher hydrophobicity marked the TRB CDR3s of CXCR3-positive naive cells versus CXCR3-negative naive cells. The level of CXCR3 expression partially decreased after cryopreservation; the majority of assays used fresh PBMCs. TRB CDR3 properties were used to infer TCR strength, and surface CD5 was comparable between naive subsets.

CDR1 SGHRS and CDR2 YFSETQ come from the germline V gene. CDR3 length: 16 amino acids. Preparation of TRB cDNA libraries relied on 5' RACE carrying UMI labels. TCRdb reprocessed the 5' RACE reads, with one entry per CDR3 protein and no DNA. The listing records about 94,000 distinct CDR3 sequences. This receptor was obtained from a human donor in good health. Some clones in this sample may be carry-over from other donors' samples. The chain is built from TRBV5-1 and TRBJ2-1; TCRdb outputs TRBD2, but without DNA this stays unchecked. Sequenced sample: naive CXCR3+ CD8+ T cells from blood. Subset meaning: CD45RO-CCR7+CD27+CD95- naive CD8+ T cells expressing CXCR3 (TNR3+). The CDR3 loop is CASSDETSGRYNEQFF.